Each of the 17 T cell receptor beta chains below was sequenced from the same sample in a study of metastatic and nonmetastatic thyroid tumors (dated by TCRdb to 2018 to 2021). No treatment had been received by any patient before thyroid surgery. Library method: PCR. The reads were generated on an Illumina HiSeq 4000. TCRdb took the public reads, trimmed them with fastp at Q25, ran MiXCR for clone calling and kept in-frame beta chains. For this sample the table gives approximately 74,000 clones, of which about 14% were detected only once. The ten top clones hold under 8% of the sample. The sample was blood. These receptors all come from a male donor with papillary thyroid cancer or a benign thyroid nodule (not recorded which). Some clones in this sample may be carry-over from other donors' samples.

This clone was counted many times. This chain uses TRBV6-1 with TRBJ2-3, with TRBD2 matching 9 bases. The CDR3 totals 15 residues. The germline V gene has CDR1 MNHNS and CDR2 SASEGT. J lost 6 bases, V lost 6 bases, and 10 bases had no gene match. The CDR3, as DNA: TGTGCCAGCAGCCGAGGGACTAGCCCTTTTGATACGCAGTATTTT. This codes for CASSRGTSPFDTQYF.

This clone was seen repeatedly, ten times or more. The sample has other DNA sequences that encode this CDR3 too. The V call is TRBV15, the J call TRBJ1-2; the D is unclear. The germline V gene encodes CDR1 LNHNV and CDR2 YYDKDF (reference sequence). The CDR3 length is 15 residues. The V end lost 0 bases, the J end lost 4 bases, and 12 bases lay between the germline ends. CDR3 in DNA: TGTGCCACCAGCAGAGATTTCGTGTACGGCTATGGCTACACCTTC. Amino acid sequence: CATSRDFVYGYGYTF.

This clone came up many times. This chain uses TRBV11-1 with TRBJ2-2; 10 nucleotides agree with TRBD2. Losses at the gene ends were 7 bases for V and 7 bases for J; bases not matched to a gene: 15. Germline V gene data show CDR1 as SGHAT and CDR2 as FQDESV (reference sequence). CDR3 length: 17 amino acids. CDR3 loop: CASTNPGLARVGGELFF. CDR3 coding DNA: TGTGCCAGCACCAACCCGGGACTAGCGAGGGTTGGCGGGGAGCTGTTTTTT.

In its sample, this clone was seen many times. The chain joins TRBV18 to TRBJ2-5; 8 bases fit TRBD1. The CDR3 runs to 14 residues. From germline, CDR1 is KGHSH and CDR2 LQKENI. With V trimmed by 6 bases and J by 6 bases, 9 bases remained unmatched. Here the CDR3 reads CASSPPGQEQTQYF. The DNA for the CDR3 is TGTGCCAGCTCCCCTCCGGGACAGGAGCAGACCCAGTACTTC.

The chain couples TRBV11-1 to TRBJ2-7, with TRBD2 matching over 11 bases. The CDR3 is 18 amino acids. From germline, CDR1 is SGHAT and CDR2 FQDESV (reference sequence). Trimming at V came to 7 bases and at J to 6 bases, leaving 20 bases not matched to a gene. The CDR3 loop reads CASITGTSGRASSGEQYF. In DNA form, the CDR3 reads TGTGCCAGCATCACCGGTACTAGCGGGAGAGCCTCTAGTGGCGAGCAGTACTTC.

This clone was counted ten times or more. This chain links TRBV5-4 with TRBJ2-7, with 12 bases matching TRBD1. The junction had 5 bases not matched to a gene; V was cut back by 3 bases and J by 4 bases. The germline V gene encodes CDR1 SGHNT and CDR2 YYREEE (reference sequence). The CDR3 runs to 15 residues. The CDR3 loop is CASSWGGQGAYEQYF. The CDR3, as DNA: TGTGCCAGCAGCTGGGGGGGACAGGGGGCGTACGAGCAGTACTTC.

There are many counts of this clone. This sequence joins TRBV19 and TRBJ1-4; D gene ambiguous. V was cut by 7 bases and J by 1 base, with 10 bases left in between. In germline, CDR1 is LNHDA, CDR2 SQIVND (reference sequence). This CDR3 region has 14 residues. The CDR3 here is CASTQLGTNEKLFF. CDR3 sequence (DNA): TGTGCCAGTACCCAGTTGGGAACTAATGAAAAACTGTTTTTT.

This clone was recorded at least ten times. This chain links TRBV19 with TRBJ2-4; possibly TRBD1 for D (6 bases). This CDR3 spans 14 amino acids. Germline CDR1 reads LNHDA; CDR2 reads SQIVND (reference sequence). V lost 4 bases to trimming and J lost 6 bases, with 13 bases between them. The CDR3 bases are TGTGCCAGTAGTAGTCGACAGGCCGGAAACATTCAGTACTTC. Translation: CASSSRQAGNIQYF.

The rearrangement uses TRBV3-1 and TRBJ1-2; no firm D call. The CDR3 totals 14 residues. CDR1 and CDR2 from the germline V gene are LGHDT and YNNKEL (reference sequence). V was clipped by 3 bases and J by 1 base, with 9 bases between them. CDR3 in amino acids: CASSHDQINYGYTF. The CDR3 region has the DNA TGTGCCAGCAGCCATGACCAAATTAACTATGGCTACACCTTC.

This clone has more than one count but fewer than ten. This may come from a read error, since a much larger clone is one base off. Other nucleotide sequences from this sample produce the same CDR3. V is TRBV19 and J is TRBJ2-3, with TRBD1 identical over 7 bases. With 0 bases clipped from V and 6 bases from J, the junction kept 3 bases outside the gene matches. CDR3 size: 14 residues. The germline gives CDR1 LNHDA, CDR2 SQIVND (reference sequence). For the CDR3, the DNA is TGTGCCAGTAGTATAGACAGGGGGACCGATACGCAGTATTTT. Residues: CASSIDRGTDTQYF.

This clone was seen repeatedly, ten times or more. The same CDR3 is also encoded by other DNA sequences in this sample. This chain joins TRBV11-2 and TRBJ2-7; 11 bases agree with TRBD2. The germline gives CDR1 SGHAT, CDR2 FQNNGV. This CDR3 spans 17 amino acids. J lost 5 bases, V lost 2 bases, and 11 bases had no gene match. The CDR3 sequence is CASSLPLGSGRAHEQYF. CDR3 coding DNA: TGTGCCAGCAGCTTACCATTGGGTAGCGGGAGGGCCCACGAGCAGTACTTC.

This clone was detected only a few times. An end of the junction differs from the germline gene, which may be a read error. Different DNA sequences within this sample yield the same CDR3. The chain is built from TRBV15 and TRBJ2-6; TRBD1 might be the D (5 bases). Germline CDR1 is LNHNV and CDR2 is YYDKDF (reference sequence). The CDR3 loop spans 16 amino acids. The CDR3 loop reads CATSREQGSGANVLTF. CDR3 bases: TGCGCCACCAGCAGAGAGCAGGGATCTGGCGCCAACGTCCTGACTTTC.

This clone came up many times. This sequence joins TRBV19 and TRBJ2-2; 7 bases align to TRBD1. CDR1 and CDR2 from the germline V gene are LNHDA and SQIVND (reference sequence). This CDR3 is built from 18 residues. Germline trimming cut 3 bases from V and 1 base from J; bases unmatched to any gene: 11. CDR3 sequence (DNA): TGTGCCAGTAGTATTGTCTCACCGGGACAGAGGAACACCGGGGAGCTGTTTTTT. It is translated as CASSIVSPGQRNTGELFF.

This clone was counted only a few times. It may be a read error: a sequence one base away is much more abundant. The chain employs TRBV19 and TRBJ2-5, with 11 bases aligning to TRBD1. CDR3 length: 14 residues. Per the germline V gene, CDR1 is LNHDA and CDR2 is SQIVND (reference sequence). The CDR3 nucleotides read TGTGCCAGTAGTATGGACAGGGGGCAAGAGACCCAGTGCTTC. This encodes CASSMDRGQETQCF.

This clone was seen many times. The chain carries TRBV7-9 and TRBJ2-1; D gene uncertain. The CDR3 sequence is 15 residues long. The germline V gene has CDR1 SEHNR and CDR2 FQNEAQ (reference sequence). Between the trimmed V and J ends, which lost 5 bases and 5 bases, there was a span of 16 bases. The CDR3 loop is CASSGTPTSHNEQFF. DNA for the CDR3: TGTGCCAGCAGCGGTACCCCGACCTCGCACAATGAGCAGTTCTTC.

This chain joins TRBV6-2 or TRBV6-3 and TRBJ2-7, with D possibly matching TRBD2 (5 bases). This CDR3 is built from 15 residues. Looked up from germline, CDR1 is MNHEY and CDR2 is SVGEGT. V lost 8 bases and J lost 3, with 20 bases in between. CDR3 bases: TGTGCCAGCGGCAGTACTAGAGGCCGTGGCTACGAGCAGTACGTC. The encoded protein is CASGSTRGRGYEQYV.

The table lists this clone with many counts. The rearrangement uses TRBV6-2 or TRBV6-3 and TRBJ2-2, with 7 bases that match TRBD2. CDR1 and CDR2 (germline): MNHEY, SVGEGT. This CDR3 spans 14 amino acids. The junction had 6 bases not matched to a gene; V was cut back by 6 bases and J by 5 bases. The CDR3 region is CASSHGLVTGELFF. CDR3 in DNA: TGTGCCAGCAGCCATGGACTAGTAACCGGGGAGCTGTTTTTT.